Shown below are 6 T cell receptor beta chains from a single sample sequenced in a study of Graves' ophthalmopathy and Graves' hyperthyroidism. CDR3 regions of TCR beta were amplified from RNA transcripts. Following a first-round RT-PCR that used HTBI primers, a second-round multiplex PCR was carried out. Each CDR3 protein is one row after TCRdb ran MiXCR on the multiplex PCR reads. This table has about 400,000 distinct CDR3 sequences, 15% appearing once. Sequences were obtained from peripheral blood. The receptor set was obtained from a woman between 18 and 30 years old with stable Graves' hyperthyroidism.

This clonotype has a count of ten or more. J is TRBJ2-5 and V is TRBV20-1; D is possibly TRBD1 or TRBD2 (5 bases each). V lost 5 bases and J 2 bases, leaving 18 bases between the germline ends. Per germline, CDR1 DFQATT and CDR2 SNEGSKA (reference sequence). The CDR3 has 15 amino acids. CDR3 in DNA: TGCAGTGCTGAAGGTGGGGACCCAGGGCAAGAGACCCAGTACTTC. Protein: CSAEGGDPGQETQYF.

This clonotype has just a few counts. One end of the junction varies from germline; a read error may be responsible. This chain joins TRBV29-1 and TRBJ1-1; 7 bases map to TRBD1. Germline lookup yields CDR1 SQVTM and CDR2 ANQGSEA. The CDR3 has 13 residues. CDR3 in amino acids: CSGSRGSYTEACF. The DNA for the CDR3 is TGCAGCGGATCCAGGGGGAGCTACACTGAAGCTTGCTTT.

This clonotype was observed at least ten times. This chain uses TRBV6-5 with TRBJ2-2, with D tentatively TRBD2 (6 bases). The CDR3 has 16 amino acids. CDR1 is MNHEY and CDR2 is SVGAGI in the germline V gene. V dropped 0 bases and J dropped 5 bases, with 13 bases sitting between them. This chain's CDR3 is CASSYSAGLLTGELFF. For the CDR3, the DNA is TGTGCCAGCAGTTACTCGGCGGGACTCCTAACCGGGGAGCTGTTTTTT.

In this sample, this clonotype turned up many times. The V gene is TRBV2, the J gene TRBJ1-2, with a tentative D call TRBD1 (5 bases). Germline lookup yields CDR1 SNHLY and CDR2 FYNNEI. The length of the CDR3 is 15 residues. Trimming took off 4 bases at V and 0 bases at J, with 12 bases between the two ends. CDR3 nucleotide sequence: TGTGCCAGCAGTGCGGGGACGGTATCTAACTATGGCTACACCTTC. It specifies CASSAGTVSNYGYTF.

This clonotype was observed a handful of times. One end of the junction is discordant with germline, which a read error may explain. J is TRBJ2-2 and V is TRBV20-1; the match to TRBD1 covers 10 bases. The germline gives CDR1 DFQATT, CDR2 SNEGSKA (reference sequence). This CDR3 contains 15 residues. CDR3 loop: CSAPRQGANTGEPFF. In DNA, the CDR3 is TGCAGTGCCCCCAGACAGGGGGCGAACACCGGGGAGCCGTTTTTT.

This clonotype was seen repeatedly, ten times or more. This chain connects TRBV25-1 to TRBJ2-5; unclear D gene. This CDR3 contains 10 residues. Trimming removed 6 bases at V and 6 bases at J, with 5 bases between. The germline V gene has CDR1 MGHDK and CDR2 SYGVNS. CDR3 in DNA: TGTGCCAGCAGGGGTCAGACCCAGTACTTC. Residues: CASRGQTQYF. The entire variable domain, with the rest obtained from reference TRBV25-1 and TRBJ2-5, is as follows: EADIYQTPRYLVIGTGKKITLECSQTMGHDKMYWYQQDPGMELHLIHYSYGVNSTEKGDLSSESTVSRIRTEHFPLTLESARPSHTSQYLCASRGQTQYFGPGTRLLVL.